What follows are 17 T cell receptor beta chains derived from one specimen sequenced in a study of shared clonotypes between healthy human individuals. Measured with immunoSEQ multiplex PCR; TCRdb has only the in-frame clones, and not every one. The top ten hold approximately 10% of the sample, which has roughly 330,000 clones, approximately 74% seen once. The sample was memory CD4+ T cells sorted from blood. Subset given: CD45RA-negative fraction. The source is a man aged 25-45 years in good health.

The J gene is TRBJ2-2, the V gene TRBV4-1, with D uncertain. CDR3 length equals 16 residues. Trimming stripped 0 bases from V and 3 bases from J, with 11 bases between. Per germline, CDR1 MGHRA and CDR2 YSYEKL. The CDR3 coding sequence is TGCGCCAGCAGCCAAGAGGTTCCCGGAGACACCGGGGAGCTGTTTTTT. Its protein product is CASSQEVPGDTGELFF.

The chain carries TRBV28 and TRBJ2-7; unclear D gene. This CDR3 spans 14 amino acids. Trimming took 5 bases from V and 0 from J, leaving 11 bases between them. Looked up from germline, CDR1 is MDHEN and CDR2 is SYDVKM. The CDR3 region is CASSRTPVSYEQYF. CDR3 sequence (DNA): TGTGCCAGCAGTAGAACACCCGTCTCCTACGAGCAGTACTTC.

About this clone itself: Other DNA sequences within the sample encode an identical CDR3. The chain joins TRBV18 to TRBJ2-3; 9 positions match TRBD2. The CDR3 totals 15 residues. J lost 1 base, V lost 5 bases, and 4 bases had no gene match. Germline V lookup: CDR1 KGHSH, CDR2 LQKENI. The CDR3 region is CASSGGLAGTDTQYF. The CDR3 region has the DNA TGTGCCAGCTCAGGGGGACTAGCTGGCACAGATACGCAGTATTTT.

The chain's CDR3 is CAWRDLAGVYNEQFF. CDR3 nucleotides: TGTGCCTGGAGGGACCTAGCGGGAGTGTACAATGAGCAGTTCTTC. This chain uses TRBV30 with TRBJ2-1, with TRBD2 matching 10 bases. Germline V gene sequence: CDR1 GTSNPN, CDR2 SVGIG (reference sequence). The V segment lost 3 bases and the J segment 4 bases; nucleotides outside the gene matches: 6. The CDR3 is 15 residues long.

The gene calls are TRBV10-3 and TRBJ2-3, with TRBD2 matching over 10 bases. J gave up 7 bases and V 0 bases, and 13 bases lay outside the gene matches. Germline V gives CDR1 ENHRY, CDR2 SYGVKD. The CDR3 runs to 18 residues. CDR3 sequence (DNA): TGTGCCATCAGTGAGTCTTTCGCTAGCGGGGGCGGTTCGAATACGCAGTATTTT. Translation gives CAISESFASGGGSNTQYF.

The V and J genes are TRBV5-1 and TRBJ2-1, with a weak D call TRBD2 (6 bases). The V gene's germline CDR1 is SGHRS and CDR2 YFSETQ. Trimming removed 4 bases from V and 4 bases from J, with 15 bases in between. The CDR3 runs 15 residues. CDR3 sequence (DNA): TGCGCCAGCAGCCGGGACTCAGGACTTTACAATGAGCAGTTCTTC. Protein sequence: CASSRDSGLYNEQFF.

CDR3 nucleotide sequence: TGTGCCAGTAGTACCCGGACCGTTAACATGCCCCAGCATTTT. It is translated as CASSTRTVNMPQHF. The rearrangement links TRBV19 to TRBJ1-5; D not certain. Germline V gives CDR1 LNHDA, CDR2 SQIVND (reference sequence). The CDR3 covers 14 residues. V dropped 4 bases and J dropped 9 bases, with 16 bases sitting between them.

The CDR3 here is CASSIVFEQYF. CDR3 DNA: TGTGCCAGCAGCATAGTTTTCGAGCAGTACTTC. The chain has TRBV6-1 and TRBJ2-7; D is unresolved. The CDR3 length is 11 residues. V was clipped by 6 bases and J by 6 bases, with 9 bases between them. Looked up from germline, CDR1 is MNHNS and CDR2 is SASEGT.

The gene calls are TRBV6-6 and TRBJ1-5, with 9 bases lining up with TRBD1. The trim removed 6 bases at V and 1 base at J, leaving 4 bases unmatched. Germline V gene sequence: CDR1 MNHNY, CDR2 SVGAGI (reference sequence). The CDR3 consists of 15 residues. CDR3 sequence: CASRAGTGSNQPQHF. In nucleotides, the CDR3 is TGTGCCAGCAGGGCCGGGACAGGGAGCAATCAGCCCCAGCATTTT.

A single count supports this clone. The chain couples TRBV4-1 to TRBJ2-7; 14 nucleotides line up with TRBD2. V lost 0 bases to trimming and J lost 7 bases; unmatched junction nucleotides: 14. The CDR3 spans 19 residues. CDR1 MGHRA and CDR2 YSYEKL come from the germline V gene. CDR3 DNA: TGCGCCAGCAGCCAAGACTCGGGACTAGCGGGAGCGGTTCATCGGGAGCAGTACTTC. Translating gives CASSQDSGLAGAVHREQYF.

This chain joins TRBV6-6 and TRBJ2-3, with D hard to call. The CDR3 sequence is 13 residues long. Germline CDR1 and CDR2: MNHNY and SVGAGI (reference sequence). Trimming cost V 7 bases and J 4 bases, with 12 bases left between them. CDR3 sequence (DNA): TGTGCCAGCACCCAATTATCAGCAGATACGCAGTATTTT. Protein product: CASTQLSADTQYF.

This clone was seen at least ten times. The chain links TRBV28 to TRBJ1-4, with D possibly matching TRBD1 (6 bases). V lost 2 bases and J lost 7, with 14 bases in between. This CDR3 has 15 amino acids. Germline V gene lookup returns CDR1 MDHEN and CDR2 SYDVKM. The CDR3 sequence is CASSLVTGLSEKLFF. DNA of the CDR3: TGTGCCAGCAGTTTAGTAACAGGGCTTTCTGAAAAACTGTTTTTT.

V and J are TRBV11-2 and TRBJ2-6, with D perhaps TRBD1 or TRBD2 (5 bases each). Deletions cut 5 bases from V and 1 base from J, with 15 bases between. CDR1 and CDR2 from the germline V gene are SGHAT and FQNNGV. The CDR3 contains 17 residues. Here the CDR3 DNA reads TGTGCCAGCAGCACGTCGACGAGGGGTTCTGGGGCCAACGTCCTGACTTTC. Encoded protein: CASSTSTRGSGANVLTF.

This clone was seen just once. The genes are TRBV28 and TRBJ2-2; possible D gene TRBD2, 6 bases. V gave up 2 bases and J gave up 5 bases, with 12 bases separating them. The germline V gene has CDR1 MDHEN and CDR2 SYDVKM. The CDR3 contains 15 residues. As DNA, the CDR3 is TGTGCCAGCAGTTTAGGGGGGACCCAAACCGGGGAGCTGTTTTTT. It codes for CASSLGGTQTGELFF.

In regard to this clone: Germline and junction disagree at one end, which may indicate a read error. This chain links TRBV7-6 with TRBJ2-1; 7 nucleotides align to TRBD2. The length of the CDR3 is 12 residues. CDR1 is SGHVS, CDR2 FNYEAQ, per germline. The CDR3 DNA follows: TGTGCCAGCAGCACGGGGGGAGGGCCCCGGGTCTTC. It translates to CASSTGGGPRVF.

DNA for the CDR3: TGTGCCAGCAGCTTAGGGAGGACTAGCGGGAGCGCCCAAGAGACCCAGTACTTC. Its protein product is CASSLGRTSGSAQETQYF. This chain links TRBV11-3 with TRBJ2-5; 13 bases align to TRBD2. The germline V gene has CDR1 SGHNT and CDR2 YENEEA. J gave up 1 base and V 1 base, and 6 bases lay outside the gene matches. The CDR3 consists of 18 residues.

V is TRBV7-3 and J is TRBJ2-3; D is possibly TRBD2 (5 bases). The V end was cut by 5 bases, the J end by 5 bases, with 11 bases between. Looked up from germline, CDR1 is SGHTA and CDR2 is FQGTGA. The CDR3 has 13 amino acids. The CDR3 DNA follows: TGTGCCAGCAGCATCGCGGGTCAAGATACGCAGTATTTT. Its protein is CASSIAGQDTQYF.